This entry is about one TCR beta chain. Antigen: not known. TCRdb's copy holds only in-frame clones and misses some; the assay was immunoSEQ multiplex PCR. In the table there are about 120,000 clones, more than 85% of which are singletons. Per germline, CDR1 SGHRS and CDR2 YFSETQ. This CDR3 is built from 15 residues. Trimming at V came to 2 bases and at J to 5 bases, leaving 8 bases not matched to a gene. The data stem from a study of T cell responses to AZD1222 COVID-19 vaccine. Study-wide results and limits: White British ancestry dominated among donors, who included more females, and clonal diversity was possibly underestimated.

This sample comprised peripheral blood, obtained on day 0 of AZD1222 vaccination. The receptor was isolated from an adult in good health. The chain uses TRBV5-1 and TRBJ2-5, with 8 nucleotides matching TRBD1. The CDR3 loop is CASSFEQGGRETQYF. DNA for the CDR3: TGCGCCAGCAGCTTCGAACAGGGGGGAAGGGAGACCCAGTACTTC.